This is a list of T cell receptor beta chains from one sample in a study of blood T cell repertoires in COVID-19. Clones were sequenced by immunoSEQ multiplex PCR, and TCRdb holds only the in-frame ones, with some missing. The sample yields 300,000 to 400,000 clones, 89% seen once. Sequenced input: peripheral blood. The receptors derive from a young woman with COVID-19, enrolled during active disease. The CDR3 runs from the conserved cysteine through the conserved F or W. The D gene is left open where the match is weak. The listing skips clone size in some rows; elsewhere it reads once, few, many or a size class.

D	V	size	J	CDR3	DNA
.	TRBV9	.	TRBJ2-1	CASSVDWGRGNEQFF	TGTGCCAGCAGCGTAGACTGGGGGAGGGGGAATGAGCAGTTCTTC
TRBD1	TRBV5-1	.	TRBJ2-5	CASSSQGARETQYF	TGCGCCAGCAGCTCCCAGGGGGCTCGGGAGACCCAGTACTTC
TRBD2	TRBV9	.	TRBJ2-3	CASSVGSGGDTQYF	TGTGCCAGCAGCGTAGGTAGCGGGGGGGATACGCAGTATTTT
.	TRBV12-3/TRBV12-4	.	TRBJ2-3	CASSRALLDTQYF	TGTGCCAGCAGCCGCGCCCTGCTCGATACGCAGTATTTT
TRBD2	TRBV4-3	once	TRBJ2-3	CASSQEAGAYTDTQYF	TGCGCCAGCAGCCAGGAAGCGGGAGCATACACAGATACGCAGTATTTT
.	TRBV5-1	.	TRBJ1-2	CASSFGGAADGYTF	TGCGCCAGCAGCTTTGGGGGGGCGGCGGATGGCTACACCTTC
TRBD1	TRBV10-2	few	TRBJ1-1	CASSEWKDRAEAFF	TGCGCCAGCAGTGAGTGGAAGGACAGGGCAGAAGCTTTCTTT
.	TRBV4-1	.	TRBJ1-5	CASSQGDYSNQPQHF	TGCGCCAGCAGCCAAGGAGATTATAGCAATCAGCCCCAGCATTTT
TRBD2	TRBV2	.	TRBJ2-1	CASSLASGGAEQFF	TGTGCCAGCAGTTTAGCTAGCGGGGGGGCTGAGCAGTTCTTC
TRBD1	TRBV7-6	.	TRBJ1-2	CASSLDLKGAPNGYTF	TGTGCCAGCAGCTTAGATCTTAAGGGGGCGCCCAATGGCTACACCTTC
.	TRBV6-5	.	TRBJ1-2	CASKVAAIYGYTF	TGTGCCAGCAAGGTGGCGGCGATCTATGGCTACACCTTC
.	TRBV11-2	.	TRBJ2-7	CASSLVARGENSYEQYF	TGTGCCAGCAGCTTAGTGGCACGGGGTGAGAACTCCTACGAGCAGTACTTC
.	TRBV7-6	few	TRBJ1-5	CASSLRSDSNQPQHF	TGTGCCAGCAGCTTGAGGTCAGATAGCAATCAGCCCCAGCATTTT
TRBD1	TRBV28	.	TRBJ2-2	CASSLIQGAHGELFF	TGTGCCAGCAGCCTCATCCAGGGGGCTCACGGGGAGCTGTTTTTT
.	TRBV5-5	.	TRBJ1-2	CASGNRQNFYGYTF	TGTGCCAGCGGAAACAGACAGAACTTCTATGGCTACACCTTC
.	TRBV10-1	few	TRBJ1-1	CASSESNGGKAFF	TGCGCCAGCAGTGAGTCGAACGGGGGGAAGGCTTTCTTT
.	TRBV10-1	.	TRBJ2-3	CASSEMERVSTDTQYF	TGCGCCAGCAGTGAGATGGAGCGGGTGAGCACAGATACGCAGTATTTT
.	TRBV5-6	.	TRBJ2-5	CASSLPDRRETQYF	TGTGCCAGCAGCTTGCCCGACAGGCGAGAGACCCAGTACTTC
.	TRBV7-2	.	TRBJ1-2	CASRDRHTPYGYTF	TGTGCCAGCAGGGATCGACACACGCCCTATGGCTACACCTTC
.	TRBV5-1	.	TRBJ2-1	CASSAGQSSYNEQFF	TGCGCCAGCAGCGCCGGACAGAGCTCCTACAATGAGCAGTTCTTC
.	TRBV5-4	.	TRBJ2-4	CASSLESAKNIQYF	TGTGCCAGCAGCCTAGAGAGCGCCAAAAACATTCAGTACTTC
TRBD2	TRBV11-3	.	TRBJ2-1	CASSNPLTSGRGNEQFF	TGTGCCAGCAGCAATCCACTAACTAGCGGGAGGGGCAATGAGCAGTTCTTC
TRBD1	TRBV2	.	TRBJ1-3	CASTFGTGYSGNTIYF	TGTGCCAGCACCTTTGGGACAGGGTACTCTGGAAACACCATATATTTT
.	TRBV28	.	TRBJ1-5	CASRLMGGVDQPQHF	TGTGCCAGCCGCCTCATGGGGGGAGTCGATCAGCCCCAGCATTTT
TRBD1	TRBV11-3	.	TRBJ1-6	CASSPGTGYNSPLHF	TGTGCCAGCAGCCCGGGGACAGGCTATAATTCACCCCTCCACTTT
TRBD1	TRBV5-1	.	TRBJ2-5	CASSRDREETQYF	TGCGCCAGCAGCAGGGACAGGGAAGAGACCCAGTACTTC
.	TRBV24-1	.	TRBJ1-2	CATSDSGVRTGYTF	TGTGCCACCAGTGATTCGGGAGTCCGGACGGGCTACACCTTC
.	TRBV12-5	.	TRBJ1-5	CASGTDQPQHF	TGTGCTAGTGGTACAGATCAGCCCCAGCATTTT
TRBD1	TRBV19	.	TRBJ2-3	CASSIDSNRGDTQYF	TGTGCCAGTAGTATAGACTCCAACAGGGGGGATACGCAGTATTTT
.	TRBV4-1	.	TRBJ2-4	CASSRRQGRDIDIQYF	TGCGCCAGCAGCCGCAGACAGGGGAGGGATATTGACATTCAGTACTTC
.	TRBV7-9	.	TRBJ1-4	CASSSQGGDEKLFF	TGTGCCAGCAGCTCGCAGGGTGGAGACGAAAAACTGTTTTTT
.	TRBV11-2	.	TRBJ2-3	CASSELAMTADTQYF	TGTGCCAGCAGCGAACTAGCAATGACCGCAGATACGCAGTATTTT
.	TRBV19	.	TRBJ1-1	CASSIGFRAYEAFF	TGTGCCAGTAGTATAGGTTTCAGGGCCTATGAAGCTTTCTTT
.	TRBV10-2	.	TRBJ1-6	CASSTYGDNGNSPLHF	TGCGCCAGCAGCACGTACGGGGACAACGGGAATTCACCCCTCCACTTT
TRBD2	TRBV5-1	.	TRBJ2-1	CASSLVTASGGDEQFF	TGCGCCAGCAGCTTGGTCACGGCTAGCGGGGGGGATGAGCAGTTCTTC
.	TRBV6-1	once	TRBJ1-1	CASSEGGSTEAFF	TGTGCCAGCAGTGAAGGCGGAAGCACTGAAGCTTTCTTT
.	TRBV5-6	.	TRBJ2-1	CASSLTGTLYNEQFF	TGTGCCAGCAGCTTGACAGGGACCCTCTACAATGAGCAGTTCTTC